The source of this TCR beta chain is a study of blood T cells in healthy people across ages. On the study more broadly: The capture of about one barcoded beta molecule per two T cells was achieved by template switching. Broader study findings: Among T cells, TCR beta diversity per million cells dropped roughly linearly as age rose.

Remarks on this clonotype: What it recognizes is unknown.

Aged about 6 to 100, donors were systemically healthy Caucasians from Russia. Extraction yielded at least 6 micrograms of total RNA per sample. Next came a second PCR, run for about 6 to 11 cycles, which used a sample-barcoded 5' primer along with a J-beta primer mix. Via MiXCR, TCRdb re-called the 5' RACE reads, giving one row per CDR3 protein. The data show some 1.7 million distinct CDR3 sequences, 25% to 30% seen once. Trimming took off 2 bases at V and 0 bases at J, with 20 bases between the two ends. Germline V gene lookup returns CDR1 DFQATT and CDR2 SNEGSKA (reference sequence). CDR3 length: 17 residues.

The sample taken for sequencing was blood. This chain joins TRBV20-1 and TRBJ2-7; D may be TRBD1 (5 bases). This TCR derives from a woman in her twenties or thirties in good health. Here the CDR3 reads CSARPIDRPAFSYEQYF. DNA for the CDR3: TGCAGTGCTAGACCCATTGACAGACCTGCCTTCTCCTACGAGCAGTACTTC.